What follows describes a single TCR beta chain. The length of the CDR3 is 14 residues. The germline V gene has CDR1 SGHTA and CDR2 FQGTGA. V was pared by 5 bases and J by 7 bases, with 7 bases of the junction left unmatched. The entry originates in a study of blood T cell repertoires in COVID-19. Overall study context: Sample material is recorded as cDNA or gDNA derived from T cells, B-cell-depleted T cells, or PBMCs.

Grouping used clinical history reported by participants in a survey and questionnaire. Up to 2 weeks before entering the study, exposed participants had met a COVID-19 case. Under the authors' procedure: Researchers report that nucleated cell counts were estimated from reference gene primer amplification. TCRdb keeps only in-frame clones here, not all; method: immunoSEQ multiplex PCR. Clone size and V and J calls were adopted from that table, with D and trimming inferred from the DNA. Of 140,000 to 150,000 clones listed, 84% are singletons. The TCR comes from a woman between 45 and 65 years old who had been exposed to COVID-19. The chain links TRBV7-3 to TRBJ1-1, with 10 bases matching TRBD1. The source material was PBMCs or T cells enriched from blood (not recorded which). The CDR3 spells CASSPDRGRGEAFF. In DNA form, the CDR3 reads TGTGCCAGCAGCCCAGACAGGGGGCGTGGTGAAGCTTTCTTT.